Listed below are T cell receptor beta chains from one sample, sequenced in a study of cytomegalovirus exposure and HLA in healthy donors. Method: immunoSEQ multiplex PCR; TCRdb's copy keeps in-frame clones and lacks some. The sample yields 130,000 to 150,000 clones, roughly 80% seen once. Specimen: PBMCs. The receptors here all came from a man aged 40-49 years in good health and CMV-seropositive. Each CDR3 is given with its conserved first and last residue. A D gene is named only where the DNA matches it firmly. Clone size is stated in some rows and not others, as once, few, many or a class when expanded.

TRBV9	.	TRBJ2-1	TRBD2	CASSVGPLAGAGLGQFF	TGTGCCAGCAGCGTAGGTCCCCTAGCGGGAGCCGGATTAGGGCAGTTCTTC
TRBV7-6	.	TRBJ1-4	TRBD1	CAAGGRGGSTNEKLFF	TGTGCCGCAGGGGGCAGGGGTGGATCAACTAATGAAAAACTGTTTTTT
TRBV27	few	TRBJ1-2	.	CASRSKLNYGYTF	TGTGCCAGCAGGAGCAAACTTAACTATGGCTACACCTTC
TRBV4-1	.	TRBJ1-1	.	CASSQEIRGSGTEAFF	TGCGCCAGCAGCCAAGAGATTCGAGGGTCGGGCACTGAAGCTTTCTTT
TRBV7-9	once	TRBJ2-1	TRBD1	CASSSLRRRDREGDEQFF	TGTGCCAGCAGCTCCTTAAGGCGACGGGACAGGGAGGGCGATGAGCAGTTCTTC
TRBV19	.	TRBJ2-1	TRBD2	CASSLGLAGGPSEQFF	TGTGCCAGTAGTCTCGGACTAGCGGGGGGGCCGAGTGAGCAGTTCTTC
TRBV7-9	once	TRBJ1-5	.	CASSTQGGGNQPQHF	TGTGCCAGCAGTACCCAGGGTGGAGGCAATCAGCCCCAGCATTTT
TRBV25-1	.	TRBJ2-3	TRBD1	CASSGRTGAGDTQYF	TGTGCCAGCAGTGGAAGGACAGGGGCGGGAGATACGCAGTATTTT
TRBV27	.	TRBJ2-2	TRBD2	CASRVAGGPAGELFF	TGTGCCAGCAGGGTAGCGGGGGGGCCGGCCGGGGAGCTGTTTTTT
TRBV7-3	.	TRBJ1-1	TRBD1	CASSWTGNTEAFF	TGTGCCAGCAGCTGGACAGGGAATACTGAAGCTTTCTTT
TRBV7-8	.	TRBJ2-5	TRBD2	CASSLNRLAGETQYF	TGTGCCAGCAGCTTAAACCGACTAGCGGGGGAGACCCAGTACTTC
TRBV18	.	TRBJ1-5	.	CASSPGGRQDQPQHF	TGTGCCAGCTCCCCCGGGGGGAGGCAGGATCAGCCCCAGCATTTT
TRBV9	.	TRBJ1-3	.	CASSPRGGSGNTIYF	TGTGCCAGCAGCCCCCGCGGGGGCTCTGGAAACACCATATATTTT
TRBV18	once	TRBJ1-2	TRBD1	CASSPPMTGVPGYTF	TGTGCCAGCTCACCACCGATGACAGGGGTCCCTGGCTACACCTTC
TRBV7-2	.	TRBJ1-6	.	CASSRATVPPLHF	TGTGCCAGCAGCCGTGCTACCGTTCCCCCCCTCCACTTT
TRBV6-5	.	TRBJ2-5	.	CATPGYQETQYF	TGTGCCACCCCAGGGTACCAAGAGACCCAGTACTTC
TRBV5-8	.	TRBJ2-7	.	CASSDVGVYEQYF	TGTGCCAGCAGCGACGTCGGGGTCTACGAGCAGTACTTC